This section outlines one T cell receptor (beta chain) sequence together with its context. No antigen is known for it. With 0 bases clipped from V and 4 bases from J, the junction kept 3 bases outside the gene matches. Germline CDR1 SGHTA, CDR2 FQGTGA. The CDR3 totals 16 residues. Clones were read by immunoSEQ multiplex PCR, and TCRdb kept only the in-frame ones, dropping some. The sample includes tens of thousands of clones, just over 90% of them seen just once. This sample is drawn from a study of T cells after posttransplantation cyclophosphamide. Study-level findings and limits: Tissue-infiltrating T cells from skin or gut overlapped little with blood T cells. After PTCy, TRB diversity resembled that of CNI/methotrexate controls.

This clonotype was sampled from a woman aged 25-40 years in good health and a related stem cell transplant donor. Sequencing was carried out using PBMCs. The J gene is TRBJ2-2, the V gene TRBV7-3, with 9 bases lining up with TRBD2. CDR3 in DNA: TGTGCCAGCAGCTTAACAGCTAGCGGGGTCACCGGGGAGCTGTTTTTT. Amino acid sequence: CASSLTASGVTGELFF.